This entry is about one TCR beta chain. The antigen it recognizes is unknown. It has no much larger one-base neighbor in the sample; base qualities were not kept. Using immunoSEQ, frozen genomic DNA was subjected to high-throughput TCRbeta CDR3 sequencing, a process that included PCR amplification, mapping, bias correction and internal controls. From the authors' description of their analysis: Productive rearrangements were kept, and unique TCRbeta sequences were defined by CDR3 nucleotide sequence plus V and J gene. A sequence counted as donor-reactive only if the sequence showed at least 5-fold expansion in CFSE-low cells compared with unstimulated pre-transplant cells and had a frequency of at least 0.01%. Per-subject minimum frequency thresholds, based on the lowest-template unstimulated sample, ensured at least 90% detection power. Jensen-Shannon divergence between the top 1000 TCRbeta sequences post-transplant and pre-transplant was used to measure repertoire turnover. Changes in detection of donor-reactive sequences were assessed with two-sided Fisher's exact tests. The table was pulled from immuneACCESS by TCRdb, which kept in-frame rearrangements only. Such tables lose some clones; where checked, under half of the loss comes from unresolved V genes, and the rest has no known cause. That table gives V, J and clone size, and the DNA gave D and trimming. For this sample the table gives roughly 50,000 clones, of which approximately 84% were detected only once. The ten largest clones capture roughly 8.1% of the sample.

The sample belongs to a study of T cell clones after liver transplantation (dated by TCRdb to the late 2010s). Some background on the complete study: The samples were obtained from ITN030ST, a randomized trial that attempted immunosuppression withdrawal within 2 years after liver transplantation. Donor-reactive T cell clones were identified using TCRbeta sequencing after a pre-transplant mixed lymphocyte reaction and were then followed in post-transplant blood. As an antigen-independent comparator for the donor-reactive sequences, third party-reactive TCRbeta sequences from pre-transplant MLRs were identified as well. Of the eight recipients, a few were HCV-positive, while the remaining recipients had been transplanted for non-autoimmune, non-viral indications. The subjects received no induction therapy and were kept on standard immunosuppression until randomization at 12-24 months post-transplant. Tolerance was defined as complete withdrawal of immunosuppression for at least one year without a rise in liver enzymes beyond twice the upper limit of normal. Blood samples were taken pre-transplant, pre-randomization before withdrawal, and post-randomization after full withdrawal or failed withdrawal. The study cohort included 8 liver transplant recipients, of whom 3 were classified as tolerant and 5 as non-tolerant. The investigation overall reported the following: Low numbers of available donor cells limited the measurable donor-reactive repertoire in a couple of subjects. In 5 of 8 subjects, circulating donor-reactive CD4 TCRbeta sequences decreased significantly after transplant, regardless of tolerance or HCV status. When repertoire turnover was taken into account, detection of donor-reactive sequences was significantly reduced in 7 of 8 subjects for CD4 and in 8 of 8 subjects for CD8. The conclusions were considered preliminary, being limited by small, heterogeneous patient numbers and non-standardized post-transplant time points. Donor-reactive sequences declined more than third party-reactive ones, suggesting partial antigen-specific deletion unrelated to withdrawal success. Since no allograft tissue specimens were available, donor-reactive T cells may have migrated into the graft instead of being deleted.

The label giving this sample's time point can be read as: pre-transplant. Unstimulated PBMCs, after thawing, were stained for CD3, CD4 and CD8 and then FACS-sorted into CD3+CD4+ and CD3+CD8+ populations. All 8 studied subjects were randomized to immunosuppression withdrawal. The Qiagen DNeasy Blood and Tissue Kit was used for isolation of genomic DNA. The material sequenced was CD4+ T cells from blood, taken before liver transplant. The origin of this receptor is a human donor who received a liver transplant.

The CDR3 reads as follows: CASREPTGGRQPQHF. The sequenced DNA is TGTGCCAGCAGGGAACCAACAGGGGGCCGACAGCCCCAGCATTTT. The chain is assembled from TRBV6-1 and TRBJ1-5, with 9 middle bases fitting TRBD1. From V the trimming removes 6 bases and from J it removes 7 bases, while the gene matches leave 10 bases of the junction unaccounted for. The germline V gene yields MNHNS for CDR1 and SASEGT for CDR2. From the cysteine up to the phenylalanine, the CDR3 has a length of 15 residues. Only the CDR3 part of the read is kept: 45 bases, read in frame from the first base.